The 25 T cell receptor beta chains in this list originate from one sample, sequenced in a study of blood T cell repertoires in COVID-19. The protocol was immunoSEQ multiplex PCR, while the TCRdb copy is restricted to in-frame clones and leaves out a portion. The profile covers about 190,000 clones, with over 75% appearing a single time and about an eighth taken by the ten largest. Material: peripheral blood. These receptors were collected from a woman in her forties or fifties with acute or convalescent COVID-19.

The chain combines TRBV29-1 with TRBJ2-7; D unresolved. Germline-derived CDR1 and CDR2 are SQVTM and ANQGSEA. V lost 2 bases to trimming and J lost 4 bases, with 6 bases between them. This CDR3 spans 11 amino acids. This CDR3 reads CSVETGYEQYF. CDR3 DNA: TGCAGCGTTGAAACCGGGTACGAGCAGTACTTC.

This rearrangement joins TRBV29-1 to TRBJ2-1; tentatively, D is TRBD1 (6 bases). Trimming took off 3 bases at V and 3 bases at J, with 15 bases between the two ends. The CDR3 is made up of 15 amino acids. Germline V gene lookup returns CDR1 SQVTM and CDR2 ANQGSEA. CDR3 residues: CSVDPDRSDYNEQFF. The CDR3, as DNA: TGCAGCGTTGATCCCGACAGGTCGGACTACAATGAGCAGTTCTTC.

This clone was counted a few times. The V call is TRBV7-9, the J call TRBJ1-2; 9 bases are shared with TRBD1. CDR1 is SEHNR, CDR2 FQNEAQ, per germline (reference sequence). After removal of 6 bases from V and 6 bases from J, the junction contained 2 bases not matched to a gene. The CDR3 runs 12 residues. CDR3 bases: TGTGCCAGCAGTGGGACAGGGAATGGCTACACCTTC. This codes for CASSGTGNGYTF.

CDR3 loop: CASRPTGGETEAFF. The DNA of the CDR3 is TGTGCCAGCAGACCCACAGGGGGGGAAACTGAAGCTTTCTTT. The chain links TRBV6-5 to TRBJ1-1; TRBD1 agrees at 8 bases. This CDR3 is built from 14 residues. V trimming: 6 bases; J trimming: 5 bases; junction bases outside the gene matches: 8. Germline V lookup: CDR1 MNHEY, CDR2 SVGAGI.

This clone was observed many times. V usage is TRBV24-1 and J usage is TRBJ2-1; D unresolved. V was clipped by 3 bases and J by 10 bases, with 6 bases between them. The CDR3 contains 11 residues. Looked up from germline, CDR1 is KGHDR and CDR2 is SFDVKD. The CDR3 DNA reads TGTGCCACCAGTGATAGGCGGGAGCAGTTCTTC. Translating it yields CATSDRREQFF.

The rearrangement joins TRBV3-1 (or the pseudogene TRBV3-2) to TRBJ2-3, with D uncertain. Germline values: CDR1 LGHDT, CDR2 YNNKEL (reference sequence). V lost 2 bases and J 6 bases, leaving 18 bases between the germline ends. This CDR3 spans 16 amino acids. The CDR3 is CASSQQGGSARDTQYF. The DNA for the CDR3 is TGTGCCAGCAGCCAACAAGGCGGCAGTGCGCGCGATACGCAGTATTTT.

This clone was seen only a few times. J is TRBJ2-7 and V is TRBV27; 8 nucleotides line up with TRBD1. Germline V gene sequence: CDR1 MNHEY, CDR2 SMNVEV (reference sequence). Trimming at V came to 3 bases and at J to 9 bases, leaving 10 bases not matched to a gene. This CDR3 spans 14 amino acids. CDR3 loop: CASSLGQATRRQYF. As DNA, the CDR3 is TGTGCCAGCAGTTTGGGACAGGCTACGAGAAGGCAGTACTTC.

This chain uses TRBV5-1 with TRBJ2-3; tentatively, D is TRBD1 (5 bases). Trimming removed 1 base from V and 1 base from J, with 13 bases in between. This CDR3 region has 16 residues. CDR1 SGHRS and CDR2 YFSETQ come from the germline V gene. CDR3 sequence: CASSLSGRARTDTQYF. The CDR3 nucleotides are TGCGCCAGCAGCTTGTCAGGCAGGGCCCGCACAGATACGCAGTATTTT.

This clone was counted between two and nine times. V gene TRBV15 combines with J gene TRBJ2-7, with 9 bases identical to TRBD2. The CDR3 consists of 17 residues. J was trimmed by 1 base and V by 2 bases; bases with no gene match: 9. The germline V gene encodes CDR1 LNHNV and CDR2 YYDKDF (reference sequence). CDR3 sequence reads: CATSRRPLTSGSYEQYF. DNA for the CDR3: TGTGCCACCAGCAGACGCCCCCTTACTAGCGGGTCCTACGAGCAGTACTTC.

This chain connects TRBV5-4 to TRBJ2-3; D is unresolved. Germline-derived CDR1 and CDR2 are SGHNT and YYREEE (reference sequence). The CDR3 loop spans 13 amino acids. Trimming took 0 bases from V and 2 from J, leaving 4 bases between them. The CDR3 DNA sequence: TGTGCCAGCAGCTTGGTAGTCACAGATACGCAGTATTTT. Its translation: CASSLVVTDTQYF.

V usage is TRBV28 and J usage is TRBJ2-7; 12 bases fit TRBD2. Germline loops: CDR1 MDHEN, CDR2 SYDVKM. This CDR3 region has 14 residues. With V trimmed by 5 bases and J by 4 bases, 3 bases remained unmatched. The CDR3 nucleotides read TGTGCCAGCAGTATAACTAGCGGGGGGTACGAGCAGTACTTC. Its protein is CASSITSGGYEQYF.

The chain employs TRBV5-1 and TRBJ1-1, with 11 bases that match TRBD1. The CDR3 runs 16 residues. Trimming cost V 4 bases and J 2 bases; bases outside gene matches: 7. Germline CDR1 SGHRS, CDR2 YFSETQ. The DNA for the CDR3 is TGCGCCAGCAGCCCGGAGGGGACAGGGGGAAACACTGAAGCTTTCTTT. Residues: CASSPEGTGGNTEAFF.

The J gene is TRBJ1-3, the V gene TRBV9; D uncertain. The length of the CDR3 is 14 residues. V was shortened by 4 bases and J by 0 bases, with 8 bases between the two germline ends. Germline V gene data show CDR1 as SGDLS and CDR2 as YYNGEE. The CDR3 DNA follows: TGTGCCAGCAGCCTTATTCCCTCTGGAAACACCATATATTTT. Its protein product is CASSLIPSGNTIYF. Full variable domain (missing parts from reference TRBV9 and TRBJ1-3): DSGVTQTPKHLITATGQRVTLRCSPRSGDLSVYWYQQSLDQGLQFLIQYYNGEERAKGNILERFSAQQFPDLHSELNLSSLELGDSALYFCASSLIPSGNTIYFGEGSWLTVV.

The DNA of the CDR3 is TGTGCCAGCACCACTCAGGGGGGATTTAGCAATCAGCCCCAGCATTTT. It codes for CASTTQGGFSNQPQHF. The J gene is TRBJ1-5, the V gene TRBV2; 7 positions match TRBD1. V gave up 7 bases and J gave up 0 bases; unmatched junction bases: 9. The CDR3 contains 16 residues. CDR1 SNHLY and CDR2 FYNNEI come from the germline V gene.

This clone occurred once. The chain joins TRBV11-2 to TRBJ2-2; 7 nucleotides agree with TRBD1. The CDR3 covers 16 residues. J gave up 1 base and V 3 bases, and 5 bases lay outside the gene matches. CDR1 and CDR2 from the germline V gene are SGHAT and FQNNGV. The CDR3, as DNA: TGTGCCAGCAGCTTTAACAGGGGCGAGAACACCGGGGAGCTGTTTTTT. Translated: CASSFNRGENTGELFF.

In nucleotides, the CDR3 is TGTGCCAGCAGTTTTGGAGGGGTTACTGAAGCTTTCTTT. Protein sequence: CASSFGGVTEAFF. The chain has TRBV12-3 or TRBV12-4 and TRBJ1-1; tentatively, D is TRBD1 (5 bases). V was shortened by 3 bases and J by 5 bases, with 10 bases between the two germline ends. CDR3 length equals 13 residues.

The gene calls are TRBV3-1 (or the pseudogene TRBV3-2) and TRBJ1-6; D uncertain. Germline loops: CDR1 LGHDT, CDR2 YNNKEL (reference sequence). The CDR3 extends over 14 amino acids. Trimming shortened V by 3 bases and J by 10 bases, and 13 bases separated the two germline ends. As DNA, the CDR3 is TGTGCCAGCAGCCACTCTGGTAGTCCCTCACCCCTCCACTTT. It is translated as CASSHSGSPSPLHF.

The V call is TRBV18, the J call TRBJ1-2, with unresolved D. Germline loops: CDR1 KGHSH, CDR2 LQKENI. The CDR3 has 13 amino acids. The ends were cut back, 2 bases at V and 0 bases at J, with 4 bases in the middle. Written as DNA, the CDR3 is TGTGCCAGCTCACCATCGGCTAACTATGGCTACACCTTC. Protein product: CASSPSANYGYTF.

The CDR3 DNA is TGTGCCAGCACCCCGGGGGGGCCCAACGAGCAGTACTTC. Translation gives CASTPGGPNEQYF. The rearrangement uses TRBV11-2 and TRBJ2-7; 8 nucleotides line up with TRBD2. CDR1 SGHAT and CDR2 FQNNGV come from the germline V gene. The CDR3 runs to 13 residues. The trim removed 7 bases at V and 5 bases at J, leaving 7 bases unmatched. Supplemented by reference TRBV11-2 and TRBJ2-7, the full variable domain reads EAGVAQSPRYKIIEKRQSVAFWCNPISGHATLYWYQQILGQGPKLLIQFQNNGVVDDSQLPKDRFSAERLKGVDSTLKIQPAKLEDSAVYLCASTPGGPNEQYFGPGTRLTVT.

The chain links TRBV6-2 or TRBV6-3 to TRBJ1-1; D gene ambiguous. The CDR3 length is 12 residues. Trimming removed 3 bases at V and 7 bases at J, with 9 bases between. Looked up from germline, CDR1 is MNHEY and CDR2 is SVGEGT. CDR3 nucleotide sequence: TGTGCCAGCAGTTATCCCAGAGGTGAAGCTTTCTTT. This gives the protein CASSYPRGEAFF.

J is TRBJ2-7 and V is TRBV4-3, with TRBD1 matching 10 bases. Germline V gene lookup returns CDR1 LGHNA and CDR2 YSLEER. With V trimmed by 1 base and J by 5 bases, 5 bases remained unmatched. This CDR3 spans 15 amino acids. The CDR3 DNA is TGCGCCAGCAGCCAAGCCCGGGACAGGGGAAACGAGCAGTACTTC. Translating gives CASSQARDRGNEQYF.

This clone was seen only a few times. This sequence joins TRBV6-1 and TRBJ2-2, with TRBD1 as a possible D gene (5 bases). The V and J ends lost 4 bases and 6 bases respectively, with 18 bases between them. The germline V gene encodes CDR1 MNHNS and CDR2 SASEGT. This CDR3 has 16 amino acids. DNA for the CDR3: TGTGCCAGCAGTGCCCTGACAGTCTTAGAAGCCGGGGAGCTGTTTTTT. This encodes CASSALTVLEAGELFF.

The chain has TRBV11-2 and TRBJ1-1; the D is unclear. The CDR3 has 15 residues. V was pared by 0 bases and J by 2 bases, with 10 bases between. Germline V gene data show CDR1 as SGHAT and CDR2 as FQNNGV. CDR3 residues: CASSLEGRLNTEAFF. The DNA for the CDR3 is TGTGCCAGCAGCTTAGAGGGCAGGCTCAACACTGAAGCTTTCTTT.

V usage is TRBV7-8 and J usage is TRBJ1-5; no reliable D call. Trimming left V 4 bases short and J 4 bases short, with 11 bases between. The CDR3 sequence is 14 residues long. From germline, CDR1 is SGHVS and CDR2 FQNEAQ. The DNA for the CDR3 is TGTGCCAGCAGCTCCGAGGCTATTAATCAGCCCCAGCATTTT. As protein: CASSSEAINQPQHF.

The chain recombines TRBV18 with TRBJ2-1, with 7 positions matching TRBD1. Per the germline V gene, CDR1 is KGHSH and CDR2 is LQKENI. The CDR3 sequence is 15 residues long. Trimming at V came to 0 bases and at J to 6 bases, leaving 5 bases not matched to a gene. The DNA for the CDR3 is TGTGCCAGCTCACCACCAAATACAGGGGTCAATGAGCAGTTCTTC. Translating gives CASSPPNTGVNEQFF.